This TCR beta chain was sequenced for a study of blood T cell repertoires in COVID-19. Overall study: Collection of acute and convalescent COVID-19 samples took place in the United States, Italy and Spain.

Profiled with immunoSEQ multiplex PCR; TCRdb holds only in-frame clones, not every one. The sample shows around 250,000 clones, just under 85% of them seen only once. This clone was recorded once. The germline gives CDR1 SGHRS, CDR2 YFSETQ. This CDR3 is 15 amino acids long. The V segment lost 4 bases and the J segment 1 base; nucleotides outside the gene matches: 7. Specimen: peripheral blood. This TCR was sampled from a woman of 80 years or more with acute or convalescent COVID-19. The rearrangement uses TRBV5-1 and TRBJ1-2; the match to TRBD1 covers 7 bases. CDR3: CASSGGTDFNYGYTF. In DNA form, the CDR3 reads TGCGCCAGCAGCGGCGGGACAGATTTTAACTATGGCTACACCTTC.